The sample holds many counts of the clone carrying this TCR beta chain. Its antigen is unknown. This entry comes from a study of early T cells in non-severe SARS-CoV-2 infection. The study's findings and limits: Private and CD4 specificities were missed by VDJdb matching, which favored anti-spike CD8 responses.

V lost 0 bases to trimming and J lost 2 bases; unmatched junction nucleotides: 3. The CDR3 sequence is 16 residues long. Germline-derived CDR1 and CDR2 are LGHNA and YSLEER. Attachment of unique molecular identifiers was made to individual cDNA molecules. TCRdb passed the 5' RACE reads through MiXCR, listing each CDR3 protein once. Found here are some 29,000 distinct CDR3 sequences, 5% of them singletons; the top ten hold under 14%. The chain links TRBV4-3 to TRBJ2-1; 8 positions match TRBD2. The sequencing sample was made of whole blood. This receptor was identified in an adult who was a healthcare worker with PCR-confirmed SARS-CoV-2 infection or an uninfected control (not recorded which). The CDR3 here is CASSQERGATYNEQFF. The CDR3 DNA is TGCGCCAGCAGCCAAGAGCGGGGGGCAACCTACAATGAGCAGTTCTTC.